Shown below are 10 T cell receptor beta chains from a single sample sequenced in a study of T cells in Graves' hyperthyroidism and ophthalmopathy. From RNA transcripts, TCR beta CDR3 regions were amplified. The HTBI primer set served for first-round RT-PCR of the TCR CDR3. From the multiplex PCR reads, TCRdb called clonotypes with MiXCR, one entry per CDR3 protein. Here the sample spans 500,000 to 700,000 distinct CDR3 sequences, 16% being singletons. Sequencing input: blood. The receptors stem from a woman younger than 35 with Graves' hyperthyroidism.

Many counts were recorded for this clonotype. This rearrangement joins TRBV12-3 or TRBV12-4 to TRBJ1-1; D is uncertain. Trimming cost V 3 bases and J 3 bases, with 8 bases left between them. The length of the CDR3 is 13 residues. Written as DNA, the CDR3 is TGTGCCAGCAGTTTCGCCGCGGACACTGAAGCTTTCTTT. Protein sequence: CASSFAADTEAFF.

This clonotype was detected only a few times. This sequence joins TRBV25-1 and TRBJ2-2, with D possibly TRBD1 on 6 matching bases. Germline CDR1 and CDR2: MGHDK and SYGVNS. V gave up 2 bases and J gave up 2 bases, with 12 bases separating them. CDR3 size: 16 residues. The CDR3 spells CASSETTGFNTGELFF. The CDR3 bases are TGTGCCAGCAGTGAAACTACAGGGTTTAACACCGGGGAGCTGTTTTTT.

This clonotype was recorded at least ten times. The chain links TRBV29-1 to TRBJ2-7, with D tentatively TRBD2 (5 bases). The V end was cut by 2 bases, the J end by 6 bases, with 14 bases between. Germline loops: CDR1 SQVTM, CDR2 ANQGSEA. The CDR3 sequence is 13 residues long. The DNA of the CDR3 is TGCAGCGTTGAAACTAGTCCCCTCGCCGAGCAGTACTTC. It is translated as CSVETSPLAEQYF.

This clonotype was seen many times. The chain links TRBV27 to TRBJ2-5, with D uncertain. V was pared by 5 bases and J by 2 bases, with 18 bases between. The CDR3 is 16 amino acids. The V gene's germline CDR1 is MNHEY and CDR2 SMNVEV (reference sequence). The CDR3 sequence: CASSPPSGSGQETQYF. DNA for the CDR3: TGTGCCAGCAGTCCACCATCCGGGTCGGGTCAAGAGACCCAGTACTTC.

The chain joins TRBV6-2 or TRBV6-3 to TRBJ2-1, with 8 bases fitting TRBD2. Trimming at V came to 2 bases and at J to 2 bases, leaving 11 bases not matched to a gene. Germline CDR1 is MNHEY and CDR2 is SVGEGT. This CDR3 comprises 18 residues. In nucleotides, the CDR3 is TGTGCCAGCAGTTACCCCTACCGGACTAGCCGTACCTACAATGAGCAGTTCTTC. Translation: CASSYPYRTSRTYNEQFF.

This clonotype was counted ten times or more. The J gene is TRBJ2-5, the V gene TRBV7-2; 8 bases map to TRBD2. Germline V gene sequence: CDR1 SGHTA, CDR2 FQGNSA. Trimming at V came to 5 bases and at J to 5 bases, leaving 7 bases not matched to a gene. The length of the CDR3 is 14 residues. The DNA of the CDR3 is TGTGCCAGCAGCCCAAGCGGGAGTACGGAGACCCAGTACTTC. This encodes CASSPSGSTETQYF.

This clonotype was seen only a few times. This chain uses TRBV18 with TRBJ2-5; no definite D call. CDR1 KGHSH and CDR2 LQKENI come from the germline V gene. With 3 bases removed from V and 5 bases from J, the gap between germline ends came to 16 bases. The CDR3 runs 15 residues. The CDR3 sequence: CASSPGFAHTETQYF. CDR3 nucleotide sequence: TGTGCCAGCTCACCGGGATTCGCCCACACCGAGACCCAGTACTTC.

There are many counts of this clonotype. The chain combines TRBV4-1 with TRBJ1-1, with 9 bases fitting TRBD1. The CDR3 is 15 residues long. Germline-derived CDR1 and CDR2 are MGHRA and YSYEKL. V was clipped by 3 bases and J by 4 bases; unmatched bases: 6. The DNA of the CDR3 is TGCGCCAGCAGCCACACGACAGGGGGTAGCACTGAAGCTTTCTTT. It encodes CASSHTTGGSTEAFF.

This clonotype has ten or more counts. Here the CDR3 reads CASSTTRGRTGELFF. The CDR3 DNA sequence: TGTGCCAGCAGCACGACTAGAGGGCGGACCGGGGAGCTGTTTTTT. The chain employs TRBV7-9 and TRBJ2-2; a weak D match, TRBD2 (6 bases). The CDR3 consists of 15 residues. Per germline, CDR1 SEHNR and CDR2 FQNEAQ (reference sequence). Trimming pared 5 bases from V and 5 bases from J, leaving 15 bases between.

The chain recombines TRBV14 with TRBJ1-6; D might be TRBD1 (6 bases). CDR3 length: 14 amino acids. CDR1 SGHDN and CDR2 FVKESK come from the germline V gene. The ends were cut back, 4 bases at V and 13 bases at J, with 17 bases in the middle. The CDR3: CASSPQRGGAPLHF. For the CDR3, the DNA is TGTGCCAGCAGCCCCCAAAGGGGGGGGGCCCCCCTCCACTTT.